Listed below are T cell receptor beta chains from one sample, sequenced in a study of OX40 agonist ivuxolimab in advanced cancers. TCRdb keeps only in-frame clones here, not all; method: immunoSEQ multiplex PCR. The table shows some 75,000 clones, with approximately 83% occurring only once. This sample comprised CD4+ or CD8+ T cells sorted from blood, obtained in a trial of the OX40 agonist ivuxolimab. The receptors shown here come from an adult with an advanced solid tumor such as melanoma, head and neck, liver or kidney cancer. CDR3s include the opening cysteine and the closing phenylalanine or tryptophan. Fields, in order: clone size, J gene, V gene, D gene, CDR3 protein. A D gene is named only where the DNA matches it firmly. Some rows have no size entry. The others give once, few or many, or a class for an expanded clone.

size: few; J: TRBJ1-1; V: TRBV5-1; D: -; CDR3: CASSARDGSGTEAFF
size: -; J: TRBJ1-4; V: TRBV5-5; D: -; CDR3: CASSLAGGTGGEKLFF
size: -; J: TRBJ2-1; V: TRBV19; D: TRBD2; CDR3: CASSIEIRSSGGWNEQFF
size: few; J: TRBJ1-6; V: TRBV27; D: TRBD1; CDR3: CASSLSPQGGGSPLHF
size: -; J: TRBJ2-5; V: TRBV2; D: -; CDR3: CASREDWGGTQYF
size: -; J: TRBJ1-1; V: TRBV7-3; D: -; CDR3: CASSFRDGTEAFF
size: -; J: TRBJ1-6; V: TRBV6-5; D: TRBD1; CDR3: CASSFDRGGNSPLHF
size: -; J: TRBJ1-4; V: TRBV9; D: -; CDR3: CASSVWESNEKLFF
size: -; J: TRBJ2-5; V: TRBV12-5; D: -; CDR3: CASQGLALETQYF
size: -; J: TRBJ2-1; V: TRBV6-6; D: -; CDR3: CASKEGGRGEQFF
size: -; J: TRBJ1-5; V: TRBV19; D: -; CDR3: CASSIGRQAGNQPQHF
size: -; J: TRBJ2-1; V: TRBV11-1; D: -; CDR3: CASSFGAPQGYEQFF
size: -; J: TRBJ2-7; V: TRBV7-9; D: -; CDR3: CASSAAGAGEQYF
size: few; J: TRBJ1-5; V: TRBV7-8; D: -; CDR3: CASSLAGQGRSQPQHF
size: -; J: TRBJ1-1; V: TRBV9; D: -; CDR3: CASSVGGSWNTEAFF
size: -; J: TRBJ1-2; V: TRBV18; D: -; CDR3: CASSPPGRAGDGYTF
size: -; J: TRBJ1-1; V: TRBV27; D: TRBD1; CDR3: CASRGTGFLEAFF
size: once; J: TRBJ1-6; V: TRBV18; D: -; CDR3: CASSEGGADSPLHF
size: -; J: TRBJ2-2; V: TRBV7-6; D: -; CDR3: CASSSWTLTGELFF
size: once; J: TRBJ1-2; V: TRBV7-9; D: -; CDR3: CASSLGSYGYTF
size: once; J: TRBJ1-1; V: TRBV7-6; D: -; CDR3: CASSLHPNTEAFF
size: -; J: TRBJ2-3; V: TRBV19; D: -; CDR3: CATGNGGGTDTQYF
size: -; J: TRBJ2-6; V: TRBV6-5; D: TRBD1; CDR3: CASRRQGSGANVLTF
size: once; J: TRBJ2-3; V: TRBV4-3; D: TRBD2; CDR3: CASSQALGLGTDTQYF
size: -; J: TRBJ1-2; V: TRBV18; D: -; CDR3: CASSLDRTANYGYTF
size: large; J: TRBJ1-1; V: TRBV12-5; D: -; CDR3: CASTGSTEAFF
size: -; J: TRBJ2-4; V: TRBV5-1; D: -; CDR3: CASSLAGSKNIQYF
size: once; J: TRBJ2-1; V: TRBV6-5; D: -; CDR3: CASSYSIMGRQFF
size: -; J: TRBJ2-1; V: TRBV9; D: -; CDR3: CASSVFDRGGNNEQFF
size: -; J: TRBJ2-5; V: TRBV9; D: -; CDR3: CASSVAGVASRQETQYF
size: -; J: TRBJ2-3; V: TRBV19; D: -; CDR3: CASKGSPSVSWLDTQYF
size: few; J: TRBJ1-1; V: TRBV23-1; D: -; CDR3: CASSQAQGPVTEAFF
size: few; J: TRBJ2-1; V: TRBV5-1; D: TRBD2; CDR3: CASSRLGAGAYNEQFF
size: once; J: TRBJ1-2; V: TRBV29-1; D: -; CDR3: CSVYSGLNYGYTF
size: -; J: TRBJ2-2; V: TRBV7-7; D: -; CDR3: CASSLGGSGAGELFF
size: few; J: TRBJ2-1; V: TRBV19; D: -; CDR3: CASSSIATAFPWDEQFF
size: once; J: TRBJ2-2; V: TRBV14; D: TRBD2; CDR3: CASSVGTSVRTGELFF
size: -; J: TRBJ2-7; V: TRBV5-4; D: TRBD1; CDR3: CASSWGGQGPYEQYF
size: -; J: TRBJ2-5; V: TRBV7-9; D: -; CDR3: CASSPFVGETQYF
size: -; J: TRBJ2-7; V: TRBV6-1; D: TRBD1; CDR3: CASKFIGTGVDEQYF
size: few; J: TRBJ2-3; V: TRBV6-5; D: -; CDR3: CASSYAQGSDTQYF
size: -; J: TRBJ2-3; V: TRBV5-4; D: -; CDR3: CASSLRAGAETDTQYF
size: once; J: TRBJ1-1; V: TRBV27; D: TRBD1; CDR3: CASSSGGQGRSEAFF
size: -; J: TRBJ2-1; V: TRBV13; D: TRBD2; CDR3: CASSLGPSGTYNEQFF
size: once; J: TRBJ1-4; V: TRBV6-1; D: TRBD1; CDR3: CASSDNRGSEKLFF